Below, 31 T cell receptor beta chains from the same sample are listed, as sequenced in a study of T-cell reconstitution after alpha-beta-depleted transplantation in children. Unique molecular identifiers were incorporated into the prepared TCRbeta library. TCRdb independently ran MiXCR on the PCR reads; one entry per CDR3 protein. The profile shows about 610,000 distinct CDR3 sequences, 25% to 30% of them singletons. The material was PBMCs, obtained before TCRalphabeta/CD19-depleted stem cell transplant. The receptors stem from a boy under two years old with Wiskott-Aldrich syndrome, due to receive a stem cell transplant.

The chain uses TRBV11-2 and TRBJ2-7; D call uncertain. From germline, CDR1 is SGHAT and CDR2 FQNNGV. The CDR3 runs 15 residues. The V gene lost 4 bases and the J gene lost 0 bases, with 13 bases spanning the gap. CDR3 in DNA: TGTGCCAGCAGCTCCCGGGCGGCGGACTCCTACGAGCAGTACTTC. As protein: CASSSRAADSYEQYF.

V and J are TRBV10-3 and TRBJ2-5, with a tentative D call TRBD2 (5 bases). From germline, CDR1 is ENHRY and CDR2 SYGVKD. This CDR3 has 15 residues. Trimming took off 3 bases at V and 1 base at J, with 12 bases between the two ends. CDR3 in amino acids: CAISDQGGPQETQYF. The CDR3 nucleotides read TGTGCCATCAGTGACCAAGGAGGCCCCCAAGAGACCCAGTACTTC.

The chain has TRBV7-9 and TRBJ1-2, with D possibly matching TRBD1 (6 bases). The CDR3 runs 15 residues. Between the trimmed V and J ends, which lost 5 bases and 2 bases, there was a span of 15 bases. CDR1 SEHNR and CDR2 FQNEAQ come from the germline V gene (reference sequence). Here the CDR3 reads CASSPEYRENYGYTF. Written as DNA, the CDR3 is TGTGCCAGCAGCCCCGAGTACAGGGAAAACTATGGCTACACCTTC.

The rearrangement links TRBV10-3 to TRBJ2-7; 13 positions match TRBD2. The V gene end was trimmed by 4 bases and the J gene end by 4 bases; junction bases not matched to a gene: 10. Germline V gene sequence: CDR1 ENHRY, CDR2 SYGVKD. The CDR3 extends over 17 amino acids. The CDR3 DNA is TGTGCCATCAGTGCCCCACCGGGACTAGCGGGATCGTACGAGCAGTACTTC. Translating it yields CAISAPPGLAGSYEQYF.

This clonotype appeared once. The CDR3 DNA is TGTGCCAGCAGCTTATTACCTAGCGGTACCGGGGAGCTGTTTTTT. Its protein product is CASSLLPSGTGELFF. V gene TRBV7-2 combines with J gene TRBJ2-2, with TRBD2 identical over 7 bases. The CDR3 is 15 amino acids. V lost 2 bases, J lost 5 bases, and 5 bases stayed unmatched. Per the germline V gene, CDR1 is SGHTA and CDR2 is FQGNSA. The full variable domain, its missing parts supplied by reference TRBV7-2 and TRBJ2-2, is GAGVSQSPSNKVTEKGKDVELRCDPISGHTALYWYRQSLGQGLEFLIYFQGNSAPDKSGLPSDRFSAERTGGSVSTLTIQRTQQEDSAVYLCASSLLPSGTGELFFGEGSRLTVL.

This chain links TRBV9 with TRBJ1-2; possible D gene TRBD1, 5 bases. The CDR3 extends over 14 amino acids. The germline gives CDR1 SGDLS, CDR2 YYNGEE. The ends were cut back, 0 bases at V and 8 bases at J, with 14 bases in the middle. The CDR3 spells CASSVAAGTGGYTF. CDR3 nucleotide sequence: TGTGCCAGCAGCGTAGCGGCTGGGACGGGGGGCTACACCTTC.

This clonotype came up a few times. V and J are TRBV20-1 and TRBJ2-7, with D possibly called TRBD1 or TRBD2 (5 bases each). This CDR3 region has 12 residues. Germline V CDR1 and CDR2: DFQATT, SNEGSKA (reference sequence). V lost 2 bases to trimming and J lost 6 bases, with 11 bases between them. The CDR3 spells CSARRGRGEQYF. The CDR3 DNA reads as TGCAGTGCTAGACGGGGCCGGGGCGAGCAGTACTTC.

This clonotype was seen a handful of times. V usage is TRBV24-1 and J usage is TRBJ2-3, with TRBD2 identical over 9 bases. The CDR3 sequence is 16 residues long. CDR1 and CDR2 (germline): KGHDR, SFDVKD. J lost 2 bases, V lost 4 bases, and 6 bases had no gene match. CDR3: CATSEGTSWTTDTQYF. The CDR3 DNA reads as TGTGCCACCAGTGAGGGGACTAGCTGGACCACAGATACGCAGTATTTT.

The chain carries TRBV10-2 and TRBJ2-1, with D possibly called TRBD1 or TRBD2 (5 bases each). V was clipped by 0 bases and J by 9 bases, with 9 bases between them. This CDR3 has 13 amino acids. The germline CDR1 and CDR2 sequences are WSHSY and SAAADI. The CDR3 bases are TGCGCCAGCAGTGAGTCTGGGGGTGGTGAGCAGTTCTTC. It codes for CASSESGGGEQFF.

Only a few counts were recorded for this clonotype. The V gene is TRBV28, the J gene TRBJ2-5; no clear D gene. This CDR3 is built from 13 residues. Per the germline V gene, CDR1 is MDHEN and CDR2 is SYDVKM. V was shortened by 10 bases and J by 4 bases, with 16 bases between the two germline ends. CDR3 nucleotide sequence: TGTGCCACCAGCTGGCGTGCAAGAGAGACCCAGTACTTC. It is translated as CATSWRARETQYF.

The V and J genes are TRBV4-1 and TRBJ2-2; D gene uncertain. V lost 4 bases, J lost 4 bases, and 19 bases lay in between. Germline V lookup: CDR1 MGHRA, CDR2 YSYEKL. CDR3 size: 17 residues. CDR3 in DNA: TGCGCCAGCAGCCCGACCCCCGGGTCCTCAATCACCGGGGAGCTGTTTTTT. This codes for CASSPTPGSSITGELFF.

The V call is TRBV12-3 or TRBV12-4, the J call TRBJ2-1; no firm D call. V shed 2 bases and J shed 16 bases, with 3 bases lying between them. The CDR3 contains 8 residues. Written as DNA, the CDR3 is TGTGCCAGCAGTTTACTTTTCTTC. This sequence encodes CASSLLFF.

The chain uses TRBV12-3 or TRBV12-4 and TRBJ2-1; TRBD2 aligns across 12 bases. This CDR3 has 16 amino acids. Germline trimming cut 4 bases from V and 7 bases from J; bases unmatched to any gene: 8. The DNA of the CDR3 is TGTGCCAGCAGTTCCCCGACTAGCGGGAGTGGGAATGAGCAGTTCTTC. It translates to CASSSPTSGSGNEQFF.

In its sample, this clonotype was seen a few times. The chain carries TRBV27 and TRBJ2-2, with unresolved D. Between the trimmed V and J ends, which lost 5 bases and 7 bases, there was a span of 11 bases. This CDR3 contains 13 residues. Germline V gene sequence: CDR1 MNHEY, CDR2 SMNVEV (reference sequence). The CDR3 loop reads CASSPRASGELFF. CDR3 nucleotides: TGTGCCAGCAGTCCAAGAGCCAGCGGGGAGCTGTTTTTT.

This rearrangement joins TRBV6-4 to TRBJ2-3; D is possibly TRBD2 (5 bases). Trimming stripped 5 bases from V and 3 bases from J, with 15 bases between. Germline V gene sequence: CDR1 MRHNA, CDR2 SNTAGT. The CDR3 runs 15 residues. The CDR3 here is CASSLLPLATDTQYF. CDR3 DNA: TGTGCCAGCAGTCTACTCCCGCTAGCAACAGATACGCAGTATTTT.

This clonotype appeared a few times. The chain couples TRBV11-2 to TRBJ2-2, with a tentative D call TRBD2 (5 bases). Germline-derived CDR1 and CDR2 are SGHAT and FQNNGV. The CDR3 contains 14 residues. V gave up 2 bases and J gave up 8 bases, with 12 bases separating them. DNA for the CDR3: TGTGCCAGCAGCTTAATCCGGACTTGGGGGGAGCTGTTTTTT. It is translated as CASSLIRTWGELFF. Full variable domain (remainder filled in from reference TRBV11-2 and TRBJ2-2): EAGVAQSPRYKIIEKRQSVAFWCNPISGHATLYWYQQILGQGPKLLIQFQNNGVVDDSQLPKDRFSAERLKGVDSTLKIQPAKLEDSAVYLCASSLIRTWGELFFGEGSRLTVL.

The chain uses TRBV10-2 and TRBJ2-7, with a tentative D call TRBD2 (6 bases). Trimming removed 0 bases at V and 3 bases at J, with 12 bases between. CDR1 WSHSY and CDR2 SAAADI come from the germline V gene. The CDR3 has 15 amino acids. The CDR3 DNA is TGCGCCAGCAGTGAGTCGGTCTTTAGCGGCTACGAGCAGTACTTC. This translates into CASSESVFSGYEQYF.

This clonotype has more than one count but fewer than ten. The V call is TRBV6-1, the J call TRBJ2-1; 12 nucleotides align to TRBD2. The length of the CDR3 is 15 residues. Germline-derived CDR1 and CDR2 are MNHNS and SASEGT. The J segment lost 10 bases and the V segment lost 5 bases, leaving 9 bases of the junction unmatched. The CDR3 protein is CASSKTSGGLQEQFF. The CDR3 nucleotides are TGTGCCAGCAGTAAGACTAGCGGGGGTTTGCAGGAGCAGTTCTTC.

V usage is TRBV5-1 and J usage is TRBJ2-7, with 9 bases that match TRBD1. Germline CDR1 and CDR2: SGHRS and YFSETQ. The CDR3 has 15 residues. The V segment lost 3 bases and the J segment 6 bases; nucleotides outside the gene matches: 10. In nucleotides, the CDR3 is TGCGCCAGCAGCTCGAGGGGGGACAGGGTCAGCGAGCAGTACTTC. It codes for CASSSRGDRVSEQYF.

A few counts support this clonotype. The CDR3: CASKDMEQETQYF. The CDR3 DNA reads as TGTGCCAGCAAGGACATGGAGCAAGAGACCCAGTACTTC. The chain is built from TRBV2 and TRBJ2-5, with D perhaps TRBD1 (5 bases). Germline CDR1 SNHLY, CDR2 FYNNEI. The CDR3 has 13 residues. V was trimmed by 7 bases and J by 2 bases, leaving 11 bases between them.

CDR3 sequence: CATSERDTTSTDTQYF. The DNA of the CDR3 is TGTGCCACCAGTGAAAGAGACACCACTAGCACAGATACGCAGTATTTT. J is TRBJ2-3 and V is TRBV24-1, with no clear D. The germline CDR1 and CDR2 sequences are KGHDR and SFDVKD. This CDR3 is built from 16 residues. V shed 4 bases and J shed 0 bases, with 13 bases lying between them.

This clonotype was seen a handful of times. This chain connects TRBV5-1 to TRBJ2-1; no clear D gene. This CDR3 spans 12 amino acids. V was clipped by 1 base and J by 8 bases, with 7 bases between them. CDR1 is SGHRS and CDR2 is YFSETQ in the germline V gene. In DNA form, the CDR3 reads TGCGCCAGCAGCTTGAGGTCGGATGAGCAGTTCTTC. Encoded protein: CASSLRSDEQFF.

This chain connects TRBV5-1 to TRBJ2-1; 13 bases line up with TRBD2. Germline CDR1 SGHRS, CDR2 YFSETQ. Trimming took 4 bases from V and 7 from J; bases not matched to a gene: 8. This CDR3 region has 16 residues. The CDR3 protein is CASSPTGTSGINEQFF. The CDR3 region has the DNA TGCGCCAGCAGCCCGACCGGGACTAGCGGGATAAATGAGCAGTTCTTC.

This clonotype has just a few counts. The chain links TRBV5-1 to TRBJ2-2, with D perhaps being TRBD1 or TRBD2 (5 bases each). Germline V gene sequence: CDR1 SGHRS, CDR2 YFSETQ. Between the trimmed V and J ends, which lost 0 bases and 6 bases, there was a span of 12 bases. The CDR3 is 15 amino acids. This CDR3 reads CASSLDRLGAGELFF. The CDR3, as DNA: TGCGCCAGCAGCTTGGACAGGTTGGGGGCCGGGGAGCTGTTTTTT.

This clonotype was recorded a few times. The chain combines TRBV20-1 with TRBJ2-7; D is unclear. This CDR3 is 13 amino acids long. Germline-derived CDR1 and CDR2 are DFQATT and SNEGSKA (reference sequence). Trimming shortened V by 3 bases and J by 2 bases, and 11 bases separated the two germline ends. CDR3 protein: CSASNQAAYEQYF. The CDR3 coding sequence is TGCAGTGCTAGTAATCAGGCAGCCTACGAGCAGTACTTC.

The chain recombines TRBV21-1 with TRBJ2-3; TRBD1 was called by the table and not checked on the DNA. TRBV21-1 is listed as a pseudogene. The CDR3 spans 15 residues. CDR3 nucleotides: TGTGCCAGCAGCAAAGATAAGCGCCCCACAGATACGCAGTATTTT. This translates into CASSKDKRPTDTQYF.

The V and J genes are TRBV20-1 and TRBJ2-5; D is tentatively TRBD1 or TRBD2 (6 bases each). The germline V and J ends were trimmed by 1 base and 5 bases, with 14 bases remaining between them. CDR1 and CDR2 from the germline V gene are DFQATT and SNEGSKA (reference sequence). The CDR3 totals 14 residues. The DNA for the CDR3 is TGCAGTGCTAGAGGCGGAGGGGGTTGGGAGACCCAGTACTTC. Amino acids: CSARGGGGWETQYF.

This clonotype was detected a few times. The chain uses TRBV4-2 and TRBJ2-7; D unclear. This CDR3 has 13 amino acids. CDR1 is LGHNA and CDR2 is YNFKEQ in the germline V gene. V gave up 1 base and J gave up 3 bases, with 7 bases separating them. CDR3 in DNA: TGTGCCAGCAGCCAAGTGGAGAGCTACGAGCAGTACTTC. Encoded protein: CASSQVESYEQYF.

This clonotype appeared a few times. This chain links TRBV30 with TRBJ2-1; 7 bases fit TRBD2. Germline CDR1 and CDR2: GTSNPN and SVGIG (reference sequence). There are 13 residues in the CDR3. The junction had 6 bases not matched to a gene; V was cut back by 0 bases and J by 10 bases. The CDR3 is CAWSVRSSGEQFF. The CDR3 DNA sequence: TGTGCCTGGAGTGTAAGGTCTAGCGGCGAGCAGTTCTTC.

The chain couples TRBV5-1 to TRBJ2-1; no firm D call. CDR3 length equals 13 residues. Trimming cost V 5 bases and J 6 bases, with 12 bases left between them. The V gene's germline CDR1 is SGHRS and CDR2 YFSETQ. CDR3 in amino acids: CASRQIGVNEQFF. Here the CDR3 DNA reads TGCGCCAGCAGACAGATTGGGGTCAATGAGCAGTTCTTC. The complete variable domain, with remaining parts taken from reference TRBV5-1 and TRBJ2-1, reads KAGVTQTPRYLIKTRGQQVTLSCSPISGHRSVSWYQQTPGQGLQFLFEYFSETQRNKGNFPGRFSGRQFSNSRSEMNVSTLELGDSALYLCASRQIGVNEQFFGPGTRLTVL.

The table lists this clonotype with a count of one. This chain uses TRBV2 with TRBJ2-3, with D perhaps matching TRBD1 (5 bases). The germline CDR1 and CDR2 sequences are SNHLY and FYNNEI. V was cut by 6 bases and J by 0 bases, with 10 bases left in between. The CDR3 covers 14 residues. The CDR3 region is CASSRAQSTDTQYF. CDR3 in DNA: TGTGCCAGCAGCAGGGCACAGAGCACAGATACGCAGTATTTT.